Below, one TCR beta chain is given with its context. The record originates from a study of blood T cell repertoires in COVID-19. The V segment lost 0 bases and the J segment 6 bases; nucleotides outside the gene matches: 13. This CDR3 comprises 18 residues. Germline V lookup: CDR1 LGHDT, CDR2 YNNKEL (reference sequence). Libraries were prepared by immunoSEQ multiplex PCR; TCRdb keeps only in-frame clonotypes and omits some of them. The sample lists around 280,000 clones, about 85% seen once, with less than 4.5% in the top ten. Sequences were obtained from peripheral blood. The TCR originated in a woman in her fifties or sixties with active or convalescent COVID-19. The V and J genes are TRBV3-1 (or the pseudogene TRBV3-2) and TRBJ2-7, with 11 bases that match TRBD2. The CDR3 here is CASSQDRVSGRANSEQYF. CDR3 nucleotides: TGTGCCAGCAGCCAAGATCGGGTTAGCGGGAGGGCGAACTCCGAGCAGTACTTC.